One sample yielded the 9 T cell receptor beta chains listed below, sequenced in a study of Ad26.COV2.S vaccination and SARS-CoV-2 variants. The treatment was: about 20 received Ad26.COV2.S at low or high dose, single or two shots; roughly five received placebo; per-sample allocation not given. The samples date from day 63 after the first vaccine or placebo injection. Generated by immunoSEQ multiplex PCR, the TCRdb table keeps only in-frame clones and is missing some. The sample records about 410,000 clones, less than 90% being singletons. The sample in question was peripheral blood, obtained in a trial of Ad26.COV2.S vaccine versus placebo. The receptors were gathered from a person between 18 and 59 years old who received the Ad26.COV2.S COVID-19 vaccine or a placebo.

This chain joins TRBV21-1 and TRBJ1-4. TRBV21-1 is noted as a pseudogene. This CDR3 spans 15 amino acids. CDR3 in amino acids: CARPRDSPTNEKLFF. The CDR3 DNA is TGTGCCAGACCGAGGGACTCCCCAACTAATGAAAAACTGTTTTTT.

This clone occurred once. The chain links TRBV6-6 to TRBJ1-1; possible D gene TRBD1, 5 bases. Germline CDR1 reads MNHNY; CDR2 reads SVGAGI (reference sequence). The CDR3 loop spans 16 amino acids. V was cut by 5 bases and J by 0 bases, with 16 bases left in between. The chain's CDR3 is CASSGGGALMNTEAFF. CDR3 DNA sequence: TGTGCCAGCAGTGGCGGGGGAGCCCTCATGAACACTGAAGCTTTCTTT.

This rearrangement joins TRBV24-1 to TRBJ2-1; TRBD2 matches at 9 bases. Germline CDR1 KGHDR, CDR2 SFDVKD. The trim removed 3 bases at V and 7 bases at J, leaving 6 bases unmatched. The CDR3 loop spans 15 amino acids. This chain's CDR3 is CATSDRAGGENEQFF. The CDR3 DNA is TGTGCCACCAGTGATAGAGCGGGGGGAGAGAATGAGCAGTTCTTC.

The chain joins TRBV5-1 to TRBJ1-6, with D tentatively TRBD1 (5 bases). V dropped 1 base and J dropped 9 bases, with 17 bases sitting between them. The germline V gene encodes CDR1 SGHRS and CDR2 YFSETQ. CDR3 length: 16 amino acids. Written as DNA, the CDR3 is TGCGCCAGCAGCTTGAGACTGGGACGGACCCTTTCACCCCTCCACTTT. This codes for CASSLRLGRTLSPLHF.

This clone was detected only once. This sequence joins TRBV19 and TRBJ2-2; TRBD1 matches 10 bases. J gave up 1 base and V 1 base, and 3 bases lay outside the gene matches. Per germline, CDR1 LNHDA and CDR2 SQIVND (reference sequence). The CDR3 sequence is 17 residues long. The CDR3 spells CASSIAGTGENTGELFF. CDR3 nucleotides: TGTGCCAGTAGTATAGCAGGGACAGGGGAGAACACCGGGGAGCTGTTTTTT.

The chain couples TRBV5-1 to TRBJ2-7; D ambiguous. The CDR3 totals 13 residues. V was shortened by 0 bases and J by 3 bases, with 7 bases between the two germline ends. CDR1 and CDR2 from the germline V gene are SGHRS and YFSETQ. CDR3 coding DNA: TGCGCCAGCAGCTTGGAAGTCCTCTACGAGCAGTACTTC. Amino acid sequence: CASSLEVLYEQYF.

The CDR3 is CASSLAQPADGYTF. The DNA of the CDR3 is TGCGCCAGCAGCTTGGCCCAACCTGCCGATGGCTACACCTTC. The genes are TRBV5-1 and TRBJ1-2; D ambiguous. Germline V lookup: CDR1 SGHRS, CDR2 YFSETQ. The CDR3 has 14 amino acids. V lost 0 bases, J lost 6 bases, and 12 bases lay in between.

The chain employs TRBV29-1 and TRBJ2-7; perhaps TRBD1 as D (6 bases). CDR1 and CDR2 from the germline V gene are SQVTM and ANQGSEA. The CDR3 loop spans 12 amino acids. V was cut by 7 bases and J by 2 bases, with 12 bases left in between. CDR3 region: CSATTGTYEQYF. In nucleotides, the CDR3 is TGCAGCGCTACGACAGGAACCTACGAGCAGTACTTC.

This clone was observed once. The chain combines TRBV2 with TRBJ1-6, with 7 bases that match TRBD1. This CDR3 is built from 13 residues. V lost 5 bases to trimming and J lost 9 bases; unmatched junction nucleotides: 4. Germline V gene sequence: CDR1 SNHLY, CDR2 FYNNEI. CDR3 in amino acids: CASSSGTVSPLHF. Written as DNA, the CDR3 is TGTGCCAGCAGTTCCGGGACAGTTTCACCCCTCCACTTT.